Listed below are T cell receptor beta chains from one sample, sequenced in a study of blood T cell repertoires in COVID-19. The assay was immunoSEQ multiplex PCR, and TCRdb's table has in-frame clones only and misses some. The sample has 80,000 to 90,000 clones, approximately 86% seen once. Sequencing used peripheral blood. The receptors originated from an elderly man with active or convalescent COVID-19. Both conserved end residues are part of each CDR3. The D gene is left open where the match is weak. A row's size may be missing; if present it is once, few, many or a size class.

DNA: TGTGCCAGCTCACGACTAGCGGGCCAACAGGGGACCTACGAGCAGTACTTC
CDR3: CASSRLAGQQGTYEQYF
V: TRBV18
D: TRBD2
size: .
J: TRBJ2-7

DNA: TGTGCCAGCTCACCACCGTCACGGGACACTGAAGCTTTCTTT
CDR3: CASSPPSRDTEAFF
V: TRBV18
D: .
size: .
J: TRBJ1-1

DNA: TGTGCCAGCTCACCTCTAGCGGGTAACACCGGGGAGCTGTTTTTT
CDR3: CASSPLAGNTGELFF
V: TRBV18
D: TRBD2
size: .
J: TRBJ2-2

DNA: TGTGCAAGTCGAAATTTTGCCTGGGGGCTCCACGAGCAGTACTTC
CDR3: CASRNFAWGLHEQYF
V: TRBV12-2
D: .
size: .
J: TRBJ2-7

DNA: TGCGCCAGCAGCCCGGGACAGGGGTACACTGAAGCTTTCTTT
CDR3: CASSPGQGYTEAFF
V: TRBV5-1
D: TRBD1
size: .
J: TRBJ1-1

DNA: TGTGCCTGGAGCATACAGGGGAGCTATGGCTACACCTTC
CDR3: CAWSIQGSYGYTF
V: TRBV30
D: TRBD1
size: .
J: TRBJ1-2

DNA: TGTGCCAGTTCCGGGGTCCTCTCTGGAAACACCATATATTTT
CDR3: CASSGVLSGNTIYF
V: TRBV19
D: .
size: once
J: TRBJ1-3

DNA: TGTGCCATCGGACAGGGCCCCAATCAGCCCCAGCATTTT
CDR3: CAIGQGPNQPQHF
V: TRBV10-3
D: TRBD1
size: once
J: TRBJ1-5

DNA: TGTGCCAGCAAATACCGGGACACCGAGAATGAAAAACTGTTTTTT
CDR3: CASKYRDTENEKLFF
V: TRBV2
D: .
size: .
J: TRBJ1-4

DNA: TGTGCCACCATTTTTAACTATGGCTACACCTTC
CDR3: CATIFNYGYTF
V: TRBV6-6
D: .
size: .
J: TRBJ1-2

DNA: TGTGCCAGCGGAGTAAGCGGGAGCGGTCGTTACGAGCAGTTCTTC
CDR3: CASGVSGSGRYEQFF
V: TRBV7-2
D: TRBD2
size: few
J: TRBJ2-1